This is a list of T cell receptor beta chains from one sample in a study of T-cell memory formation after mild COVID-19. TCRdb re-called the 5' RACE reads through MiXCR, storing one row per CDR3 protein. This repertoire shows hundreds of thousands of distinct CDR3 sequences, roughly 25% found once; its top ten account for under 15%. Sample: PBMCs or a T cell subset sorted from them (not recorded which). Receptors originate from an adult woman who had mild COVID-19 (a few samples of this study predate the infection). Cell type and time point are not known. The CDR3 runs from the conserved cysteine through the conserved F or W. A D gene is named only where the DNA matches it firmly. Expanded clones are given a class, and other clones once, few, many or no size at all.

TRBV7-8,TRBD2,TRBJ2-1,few,CASSSTATSGSNEQFF,TGTGCCAGCAGCTCTACTGCGACTAGCGGGAGCAATGAGCAGTTCTTC
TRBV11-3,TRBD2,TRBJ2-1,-,CASSLDRGGGPYNEQFF,TGTGCCAGCAGCTTAGATCGCGGCGGGGGGCCCTACAATGAGCAGTTCTTC
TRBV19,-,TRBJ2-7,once,CASSISAGSSYEQYF,TGTGCCAGTAGTATCTCGGCAGGGAGCTCCTACGAGCAGTACTTC
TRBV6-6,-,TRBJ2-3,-,CASSQAPWTDTQYF,TGTGCCAGCAGCCAGGCGCCATGGACAGATACGCAGTATTTT
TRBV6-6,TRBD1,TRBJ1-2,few,CASSATSGTGSYGYTF,TGTGCCAGCAGTGCGACTTCCGGGACAGGAAGCTATGGCTACACCTTC
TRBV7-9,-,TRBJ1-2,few,CASSPPHSRNYGYTF,TGTGCCAGCAGCCCCCCCCACAGTCGAAACTATGGCTACACCTTC
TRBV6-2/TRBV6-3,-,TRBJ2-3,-,CASNWGDTQYF,TGTGCCAGCAACTGGGGGGATACGCAGTATTTT
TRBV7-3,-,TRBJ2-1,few,CASSLRGNNEQFF,TGTGCCAGCAGCTTACGCGGGAACAATGAGCAGTTCTTC
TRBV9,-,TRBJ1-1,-,CASSATVSTNTEDFF,TGTGCCAGCAGCGCGACAGTTTCTACGAACACTGAAGATTTCTTT
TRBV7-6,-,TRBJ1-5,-,CASSLGAGYQPQHF,TGTGCCAGCAGCTTAGGTGCAGGGTATCAGCCCCAGCATTTT
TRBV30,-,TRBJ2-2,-,CAWSVGTPNTGELFF,TGTGCCTGGAGTGTAGGGACGCCGAACACCGGGGAGCTGTTTTTT